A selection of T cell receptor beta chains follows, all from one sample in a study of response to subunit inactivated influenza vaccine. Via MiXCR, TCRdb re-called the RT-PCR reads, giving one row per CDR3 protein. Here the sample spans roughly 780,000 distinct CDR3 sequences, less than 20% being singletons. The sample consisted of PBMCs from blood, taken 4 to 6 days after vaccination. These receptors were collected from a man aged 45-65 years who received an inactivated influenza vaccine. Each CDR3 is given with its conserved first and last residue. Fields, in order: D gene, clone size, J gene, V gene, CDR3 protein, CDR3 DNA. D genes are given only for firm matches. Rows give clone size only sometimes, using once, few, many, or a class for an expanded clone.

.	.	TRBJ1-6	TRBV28	CASSTGSNNSPLHF	TGTGCCAGCAGCACAGGGAGTAATAATTCACCCCTCCACTTT
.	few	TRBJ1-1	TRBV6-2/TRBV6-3	CASSYEGFEYLNTEAFF	TGTGCCAGCAGTTACGAGGGTTTTGAGTATCTGAACACTGAAGCTTTCTTT
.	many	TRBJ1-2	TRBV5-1	CASSLAHSDNYGYTF	TGCGCCAGCAGCTTGGCCCACAGCGATAACTATGGCTACACCTTC
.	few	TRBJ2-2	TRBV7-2	CASSLIGPGELFF	TGTGCCAGCAGCTTAATAGGCCCCGGGGAGCTGTTTTTT
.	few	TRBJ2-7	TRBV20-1	CSARDLGLGVYEQYF	TGCAGTGCTAGAGATCTCGGGCTAGGGGTCTACGAGCAGTACTTC
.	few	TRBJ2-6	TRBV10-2	CASTMGHSSGANVLTF	TGCGCCAGCACCATGGGACATTCCTCTGGGGCCAACGTCCTGACTTTC
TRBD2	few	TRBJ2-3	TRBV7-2	CASSLAGAGVDTQYF	TGTGCCAGCAGCTTAGCGGGCGCGGGGGTAGATACGCAGTATTTT
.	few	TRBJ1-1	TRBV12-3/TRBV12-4	CASSAGTPNTEAFF	TGTGCCAGCAGTGCCGGGACACCGAACACTGAAGCTTTCTTT
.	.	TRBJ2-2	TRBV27	CASRPPSGTGELFF	TGTGCCAGCAGGCCGCCCTCAGGGACCGGGGAGCTGTTTTTT
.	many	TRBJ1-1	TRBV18	CASSLEGVLNTEAFF	TGTGCCAGCTCACTCGAGGGGGTACTGAACACTGAAGCTTTCTTT
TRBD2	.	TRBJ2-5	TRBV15	CATSSPGGVETQYF	TGTGCCACCAGCAGCCCGGGAGGTGTGGAGACCCAGTACTTC
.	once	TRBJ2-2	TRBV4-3	CASSQGVADYTGELFF	TGCGCCAGCAGCCAAGGGGTAGCGGATTACACCGGGGAGCTGTTTTTT
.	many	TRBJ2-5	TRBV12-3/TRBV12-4	CASSFATYQYF	TGTGCCAGCAGTTTTGCGACTTATCAGTACTTC
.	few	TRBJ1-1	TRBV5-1	CASSSRGVKEAFF	TGCGCCAGCAGCTCCAGGGGTGTCAAGGAAGCTTTCTTT
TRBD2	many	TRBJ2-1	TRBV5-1	CASSLAGGGSYNEQFF	TGCGCCAGCAGCTTGGCAGGCGGGGGATCCTACAATGAGCAGTTCTTC
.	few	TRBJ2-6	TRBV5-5	CASMLGKLTGANVLTF	TGTGCCAGCATGTTGGGAAAGCTTACCGGGGCCAACGTCCTGACTTTC
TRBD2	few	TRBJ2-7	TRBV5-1	CASSLARTSGRAYEQYF	TGCGCCAGCAGCTTGGCCCGGACTAGCGGGAGGGCCTACGAGCAGTACTTC
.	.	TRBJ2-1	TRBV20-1	CSANARGEGNEQFF	TGCAGTGCTAATGCGAGGGGAGAAGGCAATGAGCAGTTCTTC
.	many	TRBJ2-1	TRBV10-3	CAISESGQPTLHYNEQFF	TGTGCCATCAGTGAGTCCGGGCAGCCGACTTTGCACTACAATGAGCAGTTCTTC
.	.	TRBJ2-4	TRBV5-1	CASSLVGVVAKNIQYF	TGCGCCAGCAGCTTGGTGGGGGTCGTGGCCAAAAACATTCAGTACTTC
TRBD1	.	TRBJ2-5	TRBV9	CASSVGSGGSETQYF	TGTGCCAGCAGCGTAGGTTCAGGGGGCTCAGAGACCCAGTACTTC
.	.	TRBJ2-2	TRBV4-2	CASSLPELGNTGELFF	TGTGCCAGCAGCCTACCAGAGTTGGGGAACACCGGGGAGCTGTTTTTT
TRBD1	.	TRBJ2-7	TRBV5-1	CASGYRGVSYEQYF	TGCGCCAGCGGATACAGGGGAGTCTCCTACGAGCAGTACTTC
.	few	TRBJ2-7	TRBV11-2	CASSLGFSGGYEQYF	TGTGCCAGCAGCTTAGGGTTCTCGGGTGGCTACGAGCAGTACTTC
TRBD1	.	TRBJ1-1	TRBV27	CASGPDRENTEAFF	TGTGCCAGCGGACCGGACAGGGAGAACACTGAAGCTTTCTTT
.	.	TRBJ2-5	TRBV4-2	CASSQDVQGLKTQYF	TGTGCCAGCAGCCAAGATGTACAGGGCCTTAAGACCCAGTACTTC
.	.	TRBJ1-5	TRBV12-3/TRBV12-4	CASSLRREGSQHF	TGTGCCAGCAGTTTGAGGAGGGAGGGGTCCCAGCATTTT
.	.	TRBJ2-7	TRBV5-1	CASRWDLPGEQYF	TGCGCCAGCAGATGGGACCTACCCGGCGAGCAGTACTTC
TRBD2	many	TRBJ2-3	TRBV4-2	CASSQDGGLATDTQYF	TGTGCCAGCAGCCAAGATGGGGGACTAGCTACAGATACGCAGTATTTT